Sequencing of this T cell receptor (beta chain) was carried out in a study of tumor-infiltrating lymphocytes in primary liver carcinoma. As for the study in general: Each of the growths was stage T1-T3 N0M0, extending roughly 4.2 to 11 cm across.

Findings of the study overall: There was no comparison of CD4+ and CD8+ repertoires, as samples were bulk unsorted.

Trimming took 0 bases from V and 0 from J; bases not matched to a gene: 5. The CDR3 is made up of 18 amino acids. Germline V gene lookup returns CDR1 LGHNA and CDR2 YNFKEQ. TCR beta cDNA was made from roughly 450 ng total RNA with a constant-region primer. Generation of the TCR beta libraries relied on three nested multiplex PCR rounds using slightly modified ARM-PCR. Rounds one and two of PCR, each of 10 to 11 cycles, were primed with TRBV1-TRBV30 forward primers and a C-beta reverse primer. MiXCR, applied by TCRdb to the multiplex PCR reads, yields one record per CDR3 protein. The repertoire holds fewer than 350,000 distinct CDR3 sequences, less than 65% seen once, with approximately 5.9% in the top ten. Concerning this clonotype: Its antigen is unidentified.

Germline DNA was extracted too, while blood RNA derived from unsorted whole blood. The TCR sequence derives from a middle-aged man with primary liver carcinoma and hepatitis B virus infection. The genes are TRBV4-2 and TRBJ2-1; 10 bases fit TRBD2. Source material: peripheral blood. The CDR3 nucleotides read TGTGCCAGCAGCCAAGACAAGGCTAGCGGGAGCTCCTACAATGAGCAGTTCTTC. This gives the protein CASSQDKASGSSYNEQFF.